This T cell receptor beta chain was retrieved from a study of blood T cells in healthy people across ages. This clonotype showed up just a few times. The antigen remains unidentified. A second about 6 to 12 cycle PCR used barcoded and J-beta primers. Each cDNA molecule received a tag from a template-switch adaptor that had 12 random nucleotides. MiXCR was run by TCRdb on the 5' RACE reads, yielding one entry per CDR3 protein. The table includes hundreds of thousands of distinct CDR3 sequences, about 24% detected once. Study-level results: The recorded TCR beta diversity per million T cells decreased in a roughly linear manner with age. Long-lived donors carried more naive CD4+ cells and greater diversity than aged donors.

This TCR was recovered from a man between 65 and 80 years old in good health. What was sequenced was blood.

As DNA, the CDR3 is TGCGCCAGCAGCCAAGGGGGGACTAGCGGGACTCTCTACAATGAGCAGTTCTTC. It codes for CASSQGGTSGTLYNEQFF. This chain links TRBV4-1 with TRBJ2-1; 13 bases are a match to TRBD2. Trimming removed 1 base from V and 3 bases from J; junction bases left unmatched: 6. Germline V gene lookup returns CDR1 MGHRA and CDR2 YSYEKL. There are 18 residues in the CDR3.